This passage covers 25 T cell receptor beta chains from one sample sequenced in a study of regulatory T cells in long-lasting Graves disease. CDR3-region Arm-PCR and iRepertoire HTBI primers produced the TCR beta libraries. TCRdb independently ran MiXCR on the multiplex PCR reads; one entry per CDR3 protein. Of around 400,000 distinct CDR3 sequences listed, approximately 15% were seen once; the top ten hold about 7.6%. Time point denoted: newly diagnosed GD, antithyroid drugs for less than 3 months. PBMC-derived RNA was used for the TCR library. This same sample was also taken into another study, of T cells in Graves' hyperthyroidism and ophthalmopathy.

The sample consisted of peripheral blood mononuclear cells (PBMCs), taken at new diagnosis, from a patient treated with antithyroid drugs. The receptors were sampled from a woman in her thirties or forties with Graves disease.

This clonotype was picked up a small number of times. This rearrangement joins TRBV3-1 to TRBJ1-2; no firm D call. Germline assignment: CDR1 LGHDT and CDR2 YNNKEL (reference sequence). Trimming shortened V by 1 base and J by 4 bases, and 10 bases separated the two germline ends. The CDR3 loop spans 14 amino acids. The CDR3: CASSQVPASYGYTF. CDR3 DNA sequence: TGTGCCAGCAGCCAAGTACCAGCCAGCTATGGCTACACCTTC. Based on the CDR3 plus reference TRBV3-1 and TRBJ1-2, the full variable domain is DTAVSQTPKYLVTQMGNDKSIKCEQNLGHDTMYWYKQDSKKFLKIMFSYNNKELIINETVPNRFSPKSPDKAHLNLHINSLELGDSAVYFCASSQVPASYGYTFGSGTRLTVV.

A few counts support this clonotype. The CDR3 coding sequence is TGTGCCAGCAGCTTGGCAGCCCCGACCTACAATGAGCAGTTCTTC. The encoded protein is CASSLAAPTYNEQFF. J is TRBJ2-1 and V is TRBV5-6; D unresolved. V was pared by 0 bases and J by 2 bases, with 9 bases between. The CDR3 spans 15 residues. Per the germline V gene, CDR1 is SGHDT and CDR2 is YYEEEE.

This clonotype was detected ten times or more. The gene calls are TRBV20-1 and TRBJ2-3, with 9 bases aligning to TRBD2. CDR3 length equals 14 residues. Germline V gives CDR1 DFQATT, CDR2 SNEGSKA (reference sequence). V was clipped by 6 bases and J by 2 bases; unmatched bases: 6. The CDR3 loop is CSATGTSNTDTQYF. In DNA, the CDR3 is TGCAGTGCAACCGGGACTAGCAACACAGATACGCAGTATTTT.

Many counts were recorded for this clonotype. J is TRBJ2-5 and V is TRBV11-2, with 9 bases matching TRBD1. This CDR3 comprises 14 residues. The germline V gene encodes CDR1 SGHAT and CDR2 FQNNGV. J gave up 1 base and V 3 bases, and 0 bases lay outside the gene matches. CDR3 nucleotide sequence: TGTGCCAGCAGCTTGGGACAGGGCCAAGAGACCCAGTACTTC. Translating gives CASSLGQGQETQYF.

The chain employs TRBV5-1 and TRBJ1-1; 7 bases are shared with TRBD1. The CDR3 contains 14 residues. Trimming took 5 bases from V and 3 from J; bases not matched to a gene: 7. Germline assignment: CDR1 SGHRS and CDR2 YFSETQ. CDR3 protein: CASSRDRVDTEAFF. CDR3 coding DNA: TGCGCCAGCAGTCGTGACAGGGTCGACACTGAAGCTTTCTTT.

At least ten counts were recorded for this clonotype. This chain joins TRBV12-3 or TRBV12-4 and TRBJ2-7; possibly TRBD1 for D (6 bases). The CDR3 runs 15 residues. V lost 4 bases to trimming and J lost 2 bases, with 15 bases between them. DNA for the CDR3: TGTGCCAGCAGTTCCCAGGGGCAGATAGCCTACGAGCAGTACTTC. It specifies CASSSQGQIAYEQYF.

This clonotype was seen a few times. At one end, the junction sequence differs from germline, possibly due to a read error. The chain is built from TRBV7-7 and TRBJ1-5; perhaps TRBD1 as D (5 bases). The CDR3 extends over 13 amino acids. Germline V lookup: CDR1 SSHAT, CDR2 FNYEAQ (reference sequence). The CDR3 DNA sequence: TGTGCTAGCAGCCCTGACAGATATCAGCCCCAGCATTTT. Protein product: CASSPDRYQPQHF.

V usage is TRBV28 and J usage is TRBJ1-1; D call uncertain. This CDR3 spans 17 amino acids. Trimming removed 4 bases from V and 1 base from J, with 19 bases in between. Germline CDR1 and CDR2: MDHEN and SYDVKM. The CDR3 is CASSSWPTNPSNTEAFF. Written as DNA, the CDR3 is TGTGCCAGCAGTTCCTGGCCCACGAACCCATCGAACACTGAAGCTTTCTTT.

This clonotype turned up a few times. This chain joins TRBV19 and TRBJ2-2; D remains ambiguous. From germline, CDR1 is LNHDA and CDR2 SQIVND (reference sequence). Trimming took off 4 bases at V and 1 base at J, with 10 bases between the two ends. CDR3 length: 15 residues. The CDR3 reads CASSTGYKNTGELFF. The CDR3 region has the DNA TGTGCCAGTAGTACCGGGTACAAGAACACCGGGGAGCTGTTTTTT.

The chain employs TRBV20-1 and TRBJ1-5, with 8 bases that match TRBD1. Losses at the gene ends were 0 bases for V and 1 base for J; bases not matched to a gene: 14. The CDR3 loop spans 19 amino acids. Per the germline V gene, CDR1 is DFQATT and CDR2 is SNEGSKA (reference sequence). CDR3 loop: CSARDRLDRERRSNQPQHF. The DNA of the CDR3 is TGCAGTGCTAGAGATCGATTGGACAGGGAAAGGAGAAGCAATCAGCCCCAGCATTTT.

This clonotype came up many times. The chain employs TRBV28 and TRBJ1-1; D uncertain. The germline CDR1 and CDR2 sequences are MDHEN and SYDVKM. With 5 bases removed from V and 8 bases from J, the gap between germline ends came to 6 bases. This CDR3 spans 10 amino acids. CDR3 DNA sequence: TGTGCCAGCAGTGCCGGGGAAGCTTTCTTT. This sequence encodes CASSAGEAFF.

This clonotype was seen ten or more times. The rearrangement uses TRBV7-6 and TRBJ2-7; perhaps TRBD2 as D (5 bases). CDR1 and CDR2 (germline): SGHVS, FNYEAQ. Trimming shortened V by 5 bases and J by 4 bases, and 12 bases separated the two germline ends. CDR3 length: 13 residues. This CDR3 reads CASSDRDAYEQYF. As DNA, the CDR3 is TGTGCCAGCAGCGACCGGGATGCTTACGAGCAGTACTTC.

With regard to this clonotype: With only one base between it and a far larger clone, this is likely a read error. The chain carries TRBV7-9 and TRBJ2-3, with D perhaps TRBD1 (6 bases). The germline V gene has CDR1 SEHNR and CDR2 FQNEAQ (reference sequence). The CDR3 covers 13 residues. The CDR3 region is CASSPRDTDMQYF. CDR3 sequence (DNA): TGTGCCAGCAGCCCTCGGGACACAGATATGCAGTATTTT.

This sequence joins TRBV10-3 and TRBJ2-1; D remains unclear. This CDR3 spans 13 amino acids. Germline assignment: CDR1 ENHRY and CDR2 SYGVKD. Trimming removed 1 base from V and 8 bases from J, with 9 bases in between. The CDR3 loop is CAISEYGVDEQFF. CDR3 bases: TGTGCCATCAGTGAGTATGGAGTCGATGAGCAGTTCTTC.

This clonotype was seen at least ten times. The V and J genes are TRBV2 and TRBJ2-1; maybe TRBD2 (5 bases). The V gene lost 6 bases and the J gene lost 10 bases, with 19 bases spanning the gap. This CDR3 region has 14 residues. Germline CDR1 SNHLY, CDR2 FYNNEI. The chain's CDR3 is CASSLLDSPGEQFF. The DNA for the CDR3 is TGTGCCAGCAGCCTTCTCGACTCCCCGGGGGAGCAGTTCTTC.

This clonotype showed up many times. The CDR3 reads CASSSLDTEAFF. For the CDR3, the DNA is TGTGCCAGCAGTTCCCTGGACACTGAAGCTTTCTTT. J is TRBJ1-1 and V is TRBV28; D not certain. The CDR3 contains 12 residues. Trimming shortened V by 4 bases and J by 3 bases, and 6 bases separated the two germline ends. Germline CDR1 MDHEN, CDR2 SYDVKM.

The table lists this clonotype with a few counts. The chain uses TRBV28 and TRBJ1-3; D might be TRBD1 (5 bases). Germline lookup yields CDR1 MDHEN and CDR2 SYDVKM. The CDR3 length is 17 residues. Trimming took off 2 bases at V and 4 bases at J, with 18 bases between the two ends. The CDR3 region has the DNA TGTGCCAGCAGTTTAGACAGCCCGGCTCAGGAAGGAAACACCATATATTTT. It codes for CASSLDSPAQEGNTIYF.

The chain has TRBV24-1 and TRBJ2-6; D is unresolved. The CDR3 sequence is 12 residues long. Trimming stripped 10 bases from V and 1 base from J, with 4 bases between. CDR1 KGHDR and CDR2 SFDVKD come from the germline V gene. CDR3 bases: TGTGCCACGCAATCTGGGGCCAACGTCCTGACTTTC. Its translation is CATQSGANVLTF.

This clonotype has ten or more counts. The chain recombines TRBV4-3 with TRBJ1-1; tentatively, D is TRBD1 (6 bases). There are 15 residues in the CDR3. Germline CDR1 is LGHNA and CDR2 is YSLEER. Trimming took 0 bases from V and 4 from J, leaving 12 bases between them. The CDR3 region is CASSQDNRVGTEAFF. The CDR3 coding sequence is TGCGCCAGCAGCCAAGATAACAGGGTGGGCACTGAAGCTTTCTTT.

The rearrangement links TRBV2 to TRBJ2-3, with D perhaps matching TRBD1 (6 bases). Trimming stripped 11 bases from V and 5 bases from J, with 20 bases between. CDR1 is SNHLY and CDR2 is FYNNEI in the germline V gene. There are 14 residues in the CDR3. CDR3 DNA sequence: TGTGCCCCCCGGGTACAGGGTTTCGAAGATACGCAGTATTTT. Its translation: CAPRVQGFEDTQYF.

At least ten counts were recorded for this clonotype. This CDR3 is CASSLLAERVEQFF. The CDR3 DNA reads as TGTGCCAGCAGTTTGTTGGCGGAGCGGGTTGAGCAGTTCTTC. V is TRBV28 and J is TRBJ2-1; possibly TRBD2 for D (6 bases). This CDR3 is 14 amino acids long. Germline assignment: CDR1 MDHEN and CDR2 SYDVKM. Trimming removed 3 bases at V and 9 bases at J, with 15 bases between.

The chain employs TRBV28 and TRBJ2-5, with 15 bases identical to TRBD2. V dropped 6 bases and J dropped 1; count of bases not matched to a gene: 6. This CDR3 spans 17 amino acids. Looked up from germline, CDR1 is MDHEN and CDR2 is SYDVKM. CDR3 sequence (DNA): TGTGCCAGCAGGGGGGGGACTAGCGGGAGGTCCCAAGAGACCCAGTACTTC. This sequence encodes CASRGGTSGRSQETQYF.

This clonotype was counted at least ten times. V is TRBV27 and J is TRBJ1-5; 10 bases align to TRBD1. The V and J ends lost 5 bases and 2 bases, in that order; junction bases with no gene match: 9. The germline gives CDR1 MNHEY, CDR2 SMNVEV (reference sequence). The CDR3 contains 17 residues. The CDR3 loop reads CASSTGQGPVGNQPQHF. In DNA form, the CDR3 reads TGTGCCAGCAGTACGGGACAGGGGCCAGTGGGCAATCAGCCCCAGCATTTT.

This clonotype has ten or more counts. The genes are TRBV11-2 and TRBJ2-1; TRBD2 agrees at 7 bases. CDR1 is SGHAT and CDR2 is FQNNGV in the germline V gene. Losses at the gene ends were 5 bases for V and 9 bases for J; bases not matched to a gene: 16. The CDR3 covers 16 residues. For the CDR3, the DNA is TGTGCCAGCAGCCGAATTAGTGGGAGGGCCCTGGGTGAGCAGTTCTTC. Its translation is CASSRISGRALGEQFF.

The sample holds many counts of this clonotype. Germline and junction disagree at one end, which may indicate a read error. The chain couples TRBV5-1 to TRBJ2-5; D remains ambiguous. The CDR3 consists of 12 residues. Per the germline V gene, CDR1 is SGHRS and CDR2 is YFSETQ. CDR3 loop: CASSLDGETQYF. CDR3 in DNA: TGTGCCAGCAGCTTAGATGGCGAGACCCAGTACTTC.